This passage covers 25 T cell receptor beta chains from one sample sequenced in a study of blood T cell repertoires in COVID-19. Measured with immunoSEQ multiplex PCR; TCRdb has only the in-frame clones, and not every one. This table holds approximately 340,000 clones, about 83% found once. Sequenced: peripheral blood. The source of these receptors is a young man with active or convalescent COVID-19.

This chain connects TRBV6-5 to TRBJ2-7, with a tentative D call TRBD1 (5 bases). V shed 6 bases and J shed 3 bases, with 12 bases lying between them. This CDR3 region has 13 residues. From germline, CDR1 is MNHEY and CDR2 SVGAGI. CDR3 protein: CASRPTEGYEQYF. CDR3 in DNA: TGTGCCAGCAGACCGACAGAAGGCTACGAGCAGTACTTC.

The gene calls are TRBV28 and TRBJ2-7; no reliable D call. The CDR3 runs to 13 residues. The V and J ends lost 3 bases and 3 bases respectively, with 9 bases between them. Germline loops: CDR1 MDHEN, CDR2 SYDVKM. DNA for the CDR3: TGTGCCAGCAGTTTTAGCCGTCACTACGAGCAGTACTTC. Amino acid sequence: CASSFSRHYEQYF.

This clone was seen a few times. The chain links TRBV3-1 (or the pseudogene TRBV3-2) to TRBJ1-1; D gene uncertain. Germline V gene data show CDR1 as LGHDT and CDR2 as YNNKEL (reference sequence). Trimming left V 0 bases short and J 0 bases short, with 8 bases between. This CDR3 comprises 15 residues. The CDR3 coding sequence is TGTGCCAGCAGCCAAGATGGGCAGATGAACACTGAAGCTTTCTTT. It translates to CASSQDGQMNTEAFF.

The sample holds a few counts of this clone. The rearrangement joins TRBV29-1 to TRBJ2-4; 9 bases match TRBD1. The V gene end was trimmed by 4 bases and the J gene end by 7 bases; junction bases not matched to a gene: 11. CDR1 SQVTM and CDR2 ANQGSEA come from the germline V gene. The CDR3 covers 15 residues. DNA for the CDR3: TGCAGCGTTGGGTTTGGGACAGGGACTACCAACATTCAGTACTTC. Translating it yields CSVGFGTGTTNIQYF.

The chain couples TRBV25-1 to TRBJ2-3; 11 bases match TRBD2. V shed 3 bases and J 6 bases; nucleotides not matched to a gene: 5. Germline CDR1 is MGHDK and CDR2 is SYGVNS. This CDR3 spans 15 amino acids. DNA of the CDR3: TGTGCCAGCAGTGACGCGACTAGCGGGAAGGATACGCAGTATTTT. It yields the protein CASSDATSGKDTQYF.

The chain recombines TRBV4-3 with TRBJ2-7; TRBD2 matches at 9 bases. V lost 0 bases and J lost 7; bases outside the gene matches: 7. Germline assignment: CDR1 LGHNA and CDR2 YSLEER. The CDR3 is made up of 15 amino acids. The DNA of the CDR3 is TGCGCCAGCAGCCAAGATGAGCGGGAGGTGGAAGAGCAGTACTTC. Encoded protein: CASSQDEREVEEQYF.

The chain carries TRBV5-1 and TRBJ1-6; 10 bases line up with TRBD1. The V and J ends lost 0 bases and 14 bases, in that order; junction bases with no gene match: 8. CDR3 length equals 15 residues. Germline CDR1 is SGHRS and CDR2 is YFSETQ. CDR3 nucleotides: TGCGCCAGCAGCTTGGCGGGACAGGGGTTATCCACCCTCCACTTT. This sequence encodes CASSLAGQGLSTLHF. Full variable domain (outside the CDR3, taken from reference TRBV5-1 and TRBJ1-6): KAGVTQTPRYLIKTRGQQVTLSCSPISGHRSVSWYQQTPGQGLQFLFEYFSETQRNKGNFPGRFSGRQFSNSRSEMNVSTLELGDSALYLCASSLAGQGLSTLHFGNGTRLTVT.

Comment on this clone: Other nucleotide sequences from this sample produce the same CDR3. This CDR3 reads CASSQERLSYEQYF. For the CDR3, the DNA is TGCGCCAGCAGCCAAGAACGACTCTCCTACGAGCAGTACTTC. The V call is TRBV4-3, the J call TRBJ2-7; no definite D call. Germline V CDR1 and CDR2: LGHNA, YSLEER. The ends were cut back, 0 bases at V and 0 bases at J, with 6 bases in the middle. The CDR3 is 14 residues long.

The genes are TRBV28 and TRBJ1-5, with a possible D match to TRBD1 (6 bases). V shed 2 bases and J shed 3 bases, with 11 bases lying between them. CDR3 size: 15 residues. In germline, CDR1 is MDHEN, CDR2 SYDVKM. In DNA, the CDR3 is TGTGCCAGCAGTTTACTAACAGGGATCAATCAGCCCCAGCATTTT. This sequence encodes CASSLLTGINQPQHF.

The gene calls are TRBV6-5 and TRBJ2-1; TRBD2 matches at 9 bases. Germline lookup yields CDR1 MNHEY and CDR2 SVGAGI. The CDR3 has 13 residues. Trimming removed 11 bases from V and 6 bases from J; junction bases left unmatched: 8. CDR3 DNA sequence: TGTGCCTGTACATCGACTAGCGGCAATGAGCAGTTCTTC. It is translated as CACTSTSGNEQFF.

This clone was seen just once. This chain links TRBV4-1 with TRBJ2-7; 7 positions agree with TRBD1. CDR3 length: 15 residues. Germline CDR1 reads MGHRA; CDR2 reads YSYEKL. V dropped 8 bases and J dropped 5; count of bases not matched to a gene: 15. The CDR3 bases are TGCGCCAGCCGACGGGTGGGACAGCTCAACCACGAGCAGTACTTC. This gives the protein CASRRVGQLNHEQYF.

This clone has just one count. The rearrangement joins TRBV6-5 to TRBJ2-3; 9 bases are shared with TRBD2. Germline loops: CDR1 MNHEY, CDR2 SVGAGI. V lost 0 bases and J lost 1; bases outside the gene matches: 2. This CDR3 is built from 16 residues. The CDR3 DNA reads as TGTGCCAGCAGTTACTCCCGGACTAGCGGCACAGATACGCAGTATTTT. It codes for CASSYSRTSGTDTQYF.

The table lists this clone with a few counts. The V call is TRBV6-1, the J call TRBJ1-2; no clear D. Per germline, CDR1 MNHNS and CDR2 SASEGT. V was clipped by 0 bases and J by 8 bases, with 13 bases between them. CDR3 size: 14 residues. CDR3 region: CASSEAEVARGYTF. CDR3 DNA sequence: TGTGCCAGCAGTGAAGCCGAGGTCGCCCGGGGCTACACCTTC.

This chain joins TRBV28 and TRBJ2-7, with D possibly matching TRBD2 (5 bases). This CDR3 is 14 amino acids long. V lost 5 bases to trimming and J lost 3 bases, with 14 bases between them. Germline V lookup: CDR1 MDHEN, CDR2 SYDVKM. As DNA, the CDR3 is TGTGCCAGCAGTAAAGCGGTAGCGCTCTACGAGCAGTACTTC. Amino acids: CASSKAVALYEQYF. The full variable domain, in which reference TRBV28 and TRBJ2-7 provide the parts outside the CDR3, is DVKVTQSSRYLVKRTGEKVFLECVQDMDHENMFWYRQDPGLGLRLIYFSYDVKMKEKGDIPEGYSVSREKKERFSLILESASTNQTSMYLCASSKAVALYEQYFGPGTRLTVT.

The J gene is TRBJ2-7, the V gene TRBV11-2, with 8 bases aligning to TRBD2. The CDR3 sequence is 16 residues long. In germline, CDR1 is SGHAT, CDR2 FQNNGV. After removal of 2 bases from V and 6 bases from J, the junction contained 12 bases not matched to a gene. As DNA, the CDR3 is TGTGCCAGCAGCTTAAATAGTGCGGGAGGAATAGGCGAGCAGTACTTC. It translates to CASSLNSAGGIGEQYF.

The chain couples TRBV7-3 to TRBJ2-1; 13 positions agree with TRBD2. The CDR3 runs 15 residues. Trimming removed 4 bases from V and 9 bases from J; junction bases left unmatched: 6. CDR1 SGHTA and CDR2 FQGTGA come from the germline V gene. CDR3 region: CASSWTSGGLREQFF. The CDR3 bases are TGTGCCAGCAGCTGGACTAGCGGGGGCTTGCGTGAGCAGTTCTTC.

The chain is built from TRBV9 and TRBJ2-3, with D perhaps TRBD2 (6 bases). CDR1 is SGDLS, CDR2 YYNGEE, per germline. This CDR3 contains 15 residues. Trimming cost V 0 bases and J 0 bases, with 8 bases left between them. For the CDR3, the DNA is TGTGCCAGCAGCGTAGCCCGGGGGAGCACAGATACGCAGTATTTT. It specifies CASSVARGSTDTQYF. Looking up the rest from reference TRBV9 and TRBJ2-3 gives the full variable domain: DSGVTQTPKHLITATGQRVTLRCSPRSGDLSVYWYQQSLDQGLQFLIQYYNGEERAKGNILERFSAQQFPDLHSELNLSSLELGDSALYFCASSVARGSTDTQYFGPGTRLTVL.

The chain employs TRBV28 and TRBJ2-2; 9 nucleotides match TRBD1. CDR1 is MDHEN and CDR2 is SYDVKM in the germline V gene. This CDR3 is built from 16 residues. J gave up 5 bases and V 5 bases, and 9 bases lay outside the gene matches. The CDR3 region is CASSPLGQGRTGELFF. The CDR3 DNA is TGTGCCAGCAGTCCCTTGGGACAGGGAAGAACCGGGGAGCTGTTTTTT.

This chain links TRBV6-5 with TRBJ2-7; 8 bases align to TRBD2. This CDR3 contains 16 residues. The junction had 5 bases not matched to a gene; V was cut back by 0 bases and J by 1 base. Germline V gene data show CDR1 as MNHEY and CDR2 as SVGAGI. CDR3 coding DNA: TGTGCCAGCAGTTACTCGCTAGCGGGTGCTTCCTACGAGCAGTACTTC. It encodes CASSYSLAGASYEQYF.

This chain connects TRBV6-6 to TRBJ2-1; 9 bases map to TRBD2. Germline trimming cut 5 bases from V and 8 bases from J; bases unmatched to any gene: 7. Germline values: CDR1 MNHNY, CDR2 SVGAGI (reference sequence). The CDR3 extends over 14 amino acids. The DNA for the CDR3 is TGTGCCAGCAGTCTTCCGGGACTAGCCGATGAGCAGTTCTTC. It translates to CASSLPGLADEQFF.

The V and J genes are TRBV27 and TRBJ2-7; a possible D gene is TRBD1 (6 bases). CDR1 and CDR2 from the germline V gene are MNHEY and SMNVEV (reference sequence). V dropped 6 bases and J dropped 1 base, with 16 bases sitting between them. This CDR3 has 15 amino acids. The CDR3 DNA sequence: TGTGCCAGCAGACCCGGACAGCTCCAATCCTACGAGCAGTACTTC. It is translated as CASRPGQLQSYEQYF.

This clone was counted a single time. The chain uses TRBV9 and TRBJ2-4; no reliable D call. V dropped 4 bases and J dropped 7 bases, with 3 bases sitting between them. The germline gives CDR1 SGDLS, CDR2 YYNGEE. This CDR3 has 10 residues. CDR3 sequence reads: CASSSNIQYF. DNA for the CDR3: TGTGCCAGCAGCTCGAACATTCAGTACTTC.

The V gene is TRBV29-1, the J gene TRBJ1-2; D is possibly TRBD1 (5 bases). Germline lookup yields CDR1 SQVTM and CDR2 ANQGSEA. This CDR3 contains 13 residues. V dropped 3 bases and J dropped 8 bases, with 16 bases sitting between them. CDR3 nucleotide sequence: TGCAGCGTTGAGCAGGGATCCACTGGGGGCTACACCTTC. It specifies CSVEQGSTGGYTF.

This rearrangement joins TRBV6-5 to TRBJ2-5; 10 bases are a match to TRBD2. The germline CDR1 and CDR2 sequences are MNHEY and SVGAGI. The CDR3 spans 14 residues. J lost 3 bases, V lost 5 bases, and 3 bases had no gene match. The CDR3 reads CASSLAGVEETQYF. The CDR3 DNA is TGTGCCAGCAGTCTAGCGGGAGTTGAAGAGACCCAGTACTTC.

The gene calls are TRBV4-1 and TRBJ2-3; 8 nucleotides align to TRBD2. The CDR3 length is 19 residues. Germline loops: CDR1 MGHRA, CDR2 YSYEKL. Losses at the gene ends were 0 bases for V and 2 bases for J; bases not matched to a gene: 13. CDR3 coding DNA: TGCGCCAGCAGCCAAGACCCCCATGGGGCGGGAGGCTTCACAGATACGCAGTATTTT. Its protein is CASSQDPHGAGGFTDTQYF.